This TCR beta chain was profiled in a study of read filtering for tumor transcriptome and immune sequencing. The wider study: Whole-transcriptome libraries were prepared after DNase treatment.

Study-wide findings and caveats: RNA-seq captured clonotypes less deeply and reliably than IR-seq. In IR-seq, single-read clonotypes were around 80% of clonotypes but around 3.2% of reads.

The library was built from approximately 400 ng RNA with molecular barcoded adaptors for alpha/delta and beta/gamma chains. TCRdb called the reads again in MiXCR, with one record for every CDR3 protein. The table includes about 54,000 distinct CDR3 sequences, 9% to 15% detected once. Note on this clonotype: Its antigen is still unknown. The junction shows a germline mismatch at one end, possibly a read error.

CDR1 is SGHTA and CDR2 is FQGTGA in the germline V gene. CDR3 length: 13 residues. This clonotype was obtained from a donor at least 40 years old with multiple myeloma. This chain joins TRBV7-3 and TRBJ1-1; no clear D. Source material: a population of CD138-negative cells sorted from bone marrow. The DNA for the CDR3 is TGTGCCAGCAGCTTTCTCCTGAACACTGAAGCTACCTTT. It encodes CASSFLLNTEATF.